These 29 T cell receptor beta chains were all obtained from the same sample, sequenced in a study of blood T cells in healthy people across ages. For the second PCR, which ran for about 6 to 11 cycles, a sample-barcoded 5' primer and a J-beta primer mix were used. Each CDR3 protein gets one entry after TCRdb re-called the 5' RACE reads with MiXCR. The sample has roughly 1,500,000 distinct CDR3 sequences, roughly a third seen once. Source material: blood. The receptors stem from a woman aged 25 to 45 in good health.

This chain uses TRBV12-3 or TRBV12-4 with TRBJ2-1; D ambiguous. The CDR3 spans 12 residues. Trimming cost V 6 bases and J 9 bases, with 12 bases left between them. The CDR3 protein is CASRPDSGEQFF. CDR3 DNA: TGTGCCAGCAGGCCCGACTCGGGTGAGCAGTTCTTC.

In its sample, this clonotype was seen a few times. The chain employs TRBV6-6 and TRBJ1-5, with D tentatively TRBD1 (5 bases). Germline-derived CDR1 and CDR2 are MNHNY and SVGAGI (reference sequence). The CDR3 has 15 residues. V was clipped by 7 bases and J by 1 base, with 14 bases between them. CDR3 DNA sequence: TGTGCCAGCACTACTGGGGCAGTCAGCAATCAGCCCCAGCATTTT. Translated: CASTTGAVSNQPQHF.

The V and J genes are TRBV27 and TRBJ1-1; no clear D. CDR1 is MNHEY and CDR2 is SMNVEV in the germline V gene (reference sequence). The V gene lost 3 bases and the J gene lost 1 base, with 6 bases spanning the gap. The CDR3 loop spans 13 amino acids. CDR3 DNA sequence: TGTGCCAGCAGTTTCGTGCGGAACACTGAAGCTTTCTTT. It codes for CASSFVRNTEAFF.

The gene calls are TRBV4-1 and TRBJ2-1; 10 bases fit TRBD2. Unmatched junction bases numbered 9, after V lost 5 bases and J lost 2 bases. This CDR3 spans 17 amino acids. In germline, CDR1 is MGHRA, CDR2 YSYEKL. The chain's CDR3 is CASSYDASGSPYNEQFF. The CDR3 DNA reads TGCGCCAGCAGCTATGACGCTAGCGGGAGCCCCTACAATGAGCAGTTCTTC.

Worth noting for this clonotype: An end of the junction differs from the germline gene, which may be a read error. This chain connects TRBV28 to TRBJ2-7, with D possibly matching TRBD1 (6 bases). In germline, CDR1 is MDHEN, CDR2 SYDVKM. The CDR3 sequence is 14 residues long. The CDR3 coding sequence is TGTACCAGCAGCTTGACAGGAAAAGCCTACGAGCAGTACTTC. This codes for CTSSLTGKAYEQYF.

The chain carries TRBV7-2 and TRBJ2-3, with D perhaps matching TRBD1 (6 bases). The CDR3 extends over 17 amino acids. The V end was cut by 2 bases, the J end by 6 bases, with 21 bases between. Germline-derived CDR1 and CDR2 are SGHTA and FQGNSA. The CDR3 reads CASSLFSHLGGADTQYF. Here the CDR3 DNA reads TGTGCCAGCAGCTTATTCAGCCATCTAGGGGGAGCGGATACGCAGTATTTT.

This clonotype was counted a few times. This chain links TRBV7-9 with TRBJ2-5; TRBD2 matches at 10 bases. There are 19 residues in the CDR3. CDR1 is SEHNR and CDR2 is FQNEAQ in the germline V gene (reference sequence). With V trimmed by 5 bases and J by 0 bases, 15 bases remained unmatched. In DNA form, the CDR3 reads TGTGCCAGCAGCGGCGGGAGTCTAGCGGGGGACACCTACCAAGAGACCCAGTACTTC. It specifies CASSGGSLAGDTYQETQYF.

The chain employs TRBV30 and TRBJ1-2; the match to TRBD1 covers 9 bases. CDR1 GTSNPN and CDR2 SVGIG come from the germline V gene (reference sequence). V was pared by 4 bases and J by 7 bases, with 10 bases of the junction left unmatched. There are 14 residues in the CDR3. CDR3 protein: CAWIIQGARGGYTF. CDR3 DNA: TGTGCCTGGATCATACAGGGGGCGCGGGGTGGCTACACCTTC.

Comment on this clonotype: A read error may explain this, as a much larger clone is one base away. The J gene is TRBJ2-7, the V gene TRBV6-8; possibly TRBD2 for D (5 bases). The end of the DNA is better explained by TRBJ2-5, so the J call may be wrong. The CDR3 is 17 amino acids. Germline lookup yields CDR1 MNHGY and CDR2 SAAAGT. The CDR3 DNA follows: TGTGCACCCTACCTAGTGAGGGCCGGGATGGCTTCGGAGACCCAGTACTTC. Its translation: CAPYLVRAGMASETQYF.

This clonotype was recorded once. Just one base apart from a much larger clone, this may be a read error. The J gene is TRBJ2-3, the V gene TRBV7-3, with 9 bases fitting TRBD1. Per germline, CDR1 SGHTA and CDR2 FQGTGA. CDR3 length equals 14 residues. The ends lost 5 bases at V and 4 bases at J; junction bases unmatched: 4. CDR3 DNA: TGTGCCAGCAGCCGGACAGGGGTCGCAGATACGCAGTATTTT. Translated: CASSRTGVADTQYF.

The chain links TRBV19 to TRBJ1-5; 7 bases agree with TRBD1. The J segment lost 7 bases and the V segment lost 7 bases, leaving 4 bases of the junction unmatched. In germline, CDR1 is LNHDA, CDR2 SQIVND (reference sequence). The CDR3 is 12 amino acids. The CDR3 region is CASKTGNQPQHF. Here the CDR3 DNA reads TGTGCCAGTAAGACAGGGAACCAGCCCCAGCATTTT.

The rearrangement joins TRBV20-1 to TRBJ1-1; the D is unclear. This CDR3 is 13 amino acids long. Germline-derived CDR1 and CDR2 are DFQATT and SNEGSKA (reference sequence). Trimming removed 5 bases at V and 0 bases at J, with 10 bases between. CDR3 protein: CSASKAVNTEAFF. DNA for the CDR3: TGCAGTGCTTCGAAAGCAGTGAACACTGAAGCTTTCTTT.

This clonotype has more than one count but fewer than ten. The gene calls are TRBV10-3 and TRBJ2-1; 7 nucleotides line up with TRBD2. Germline V gene lookup returns CDR1 ENHRY and CDR2 SYGVKD. This CDR3 has 13 residues. J lost 7 bases, V lost 0 bases, and 0 bases had no gene match. Written as DNA, the CDR3 is TGTGCCATCAGTGAGTCGCGGGAGAATGAGCAGTTCTTC. It encodes CAISESRENEQFF.

This clonotype was recorded a few times. The chain recombines TRBV11-1 with TRBJ1-2, with a possible D match to TRBD1 (6 bases). Germline lookup yields CDR1 SGHAT and CDR2 FQDESV (reference sequence). The CDR3 is 14 amino acids. The germline V and J ends were trimmed by 4 bases and 7 bases, with 16 bases remaining between them. Written as DNA, the CDR3 is TGTGCCAGCAGCTCACAGGGAGGGGACGGTGGCTACACCTTC. It yields the protein CASSSQGGDGGYTF.

The table lists this clonotype with a few counts. V usage is TRBV18 and J usage is TRBJ1-5; a possible D gene is TRBD1 (6 bases). The CDR3 extends over 13 amino acids. The germline gives CDR1 KGHSH, CDR2 LQKENI. The germline V and J ends were trimmed by 5 bases and 6 bases, with 11 bases remaining between them. CDR3 in amino acids: CASSGQQGQPQHF. Here the CDR3 DNA reads TGTGCCAGCTCAGGACAGCAGGGTCAGCCCCAGCATTTT.

CDR3 residues: CASSQEGRLAGGLFREQFF. CDR3 in DNA: TGTGCCAGCAGCCAAGAAGGTAGACTAGCGGGAGGGCTTTTCCGCGAGCAGTTCTTC. The J gene is TRBJ2-1, the V gene TRBV4-2, with 14 bases matching TRBD2. Trimming cost V 0 bases and J 10 bases; bases outside gene matches: 14. The CDR3 runs 19 residues. Germline V gene data show CDR1 as LGHNA and CDR2 as YNFKEQ.

This clonotype was counted a few times. The rearrangement uses TRBV27 and TRBJ2-1; 9 nucleotides align to TRBD2. V was pared by 5 bases and J by 7 bases, with 9 bases of the junction left unmatched. Looked up from germline, CDR1 is MNHEY and CDR2 is SMNVEV (reference sequence). There are 15 residues in the CDR3. The CDR3 coding sequence is TGTGCCAGCAGTCCCAATAGCGGGAGTGGTAATGAGCAGTTCTTC. Amino acid sequence: CASSPNSGSGNEQFF.

This clonotype was recorded a few times. The chain couples TRBV25-1 to TRBJ2-1; D is perhaps TRBD2 (6 bases). The length of the CDR3 is 13 residues. The V end lost 10 bases, the J end lost 6 bases, and 16 bases lay between the germline ends. The germline V gene encodes CDR1 MGHDK and CDR2 SYGVNS. The CDR3 DNA reads TGTGCCACCGGGACTCTAGTACCCAATGAGCAGTTCTTC. As protein: CATGTLVPNEQFF. The whole variable domain, filled in from reference TRBV25-1 and TRBJ2-1, reads EADIYQTPRYLVIGTGKKITLECSQTMGHDKMYWYQQDPGMELHLIHYSYGVNSTEKGDLSSESTVSRIRTEHFPLTLESARPSHTSQYLCATGTLVPNEQFFGPGTRLTVL.

The CDR3 DNA sequence: TGCGCCAGCAGCCAAGAGTGGACTAGGGCTAATGAAAAACTGTTTTTT. It specifies CASSQEWTRANEKLFF. The V gene is TRBV4-1, the J gene TRBJ1-4; no definite D call. V lost 0 bases and J lost 3, with 11 bases in between. This CDR3 spans 16 amino acids. Germline V gene lookup returns CDR1 MGHRA and CDR2 YSYEKL.

A single count supports this clonotype. J is TRBJ2-1 and V is TRBV27, with D hard to call. The CDR3 runs to 13 residues. Germline-derived CDR1 and CDR2 are MNHEY and SMNVEV (reference sequence). The V end was cut by 0 bases, the J end by 8 bases, with 8 bases between. The CDR3 spells CASSLSGCHEQFF. CDR3 DNA sequence: TGTGCCAGCAGTTTATCGGGGTGCCATGAGCAGTTCTTC.

The chain uses TRBV5-1 and TRBJ2-1; 14 bases agree with TRBD2. Germline values: CDR1 SGHRS, CDR2 YFSETQ. The CDR3 is 15 amino acids. J lost 8 bases, V lost 4 bases, and 5 bases had no gene match. The CDR3 reads CASSTGTSGGDEQFF. The CDR3 DNA is TGCGCCAGCAGCACCGGGACTAGCGGGGGTGATGAGCAGTTCTTC.

The chain joins TRBV27 to TRBJ1-1; no firm D call. The V end lost 0 bases, the J end lost 3 bases, and 5 bases lay between the germline ends. There are 13 residues in the CDR3. CDR1 is MNHEY and CDR2 is SMNVEV in the germline V gene (reference sequence). The CDR3 bases are TGTGCCAGCAGTTTATCGAAGGACACTGAAGCTTTCTTT. Amino acid sequence: CASSLSKDTEAFF.

The chain carries TRBV30 and TRBJ2-1; 7 nucleotides agree with TRBD1. Trimming removed 1 base from V and 8 bases from J; junction bases left unmatched: 8. The CDR3 is 14 residues long. CDR1 GTSNPN and CDR2 SVGIG come from the germline V gene (reference sequence). CDR3 sequence: CAWSEGRGWDEQFF. The CDR3 DNA sequence: TGTGCCTGGAGTGAAGGCAGGGGGTGGGATGAGCAGTTCTTC.

This sequence joins TRBV28 and TRBJ2-7, with TRBD2 identical over 13 bases. The CDR3 totals 15 residues. J lost 6 bases, V lost 5 bases, and 7 bases had no gene match. CDR1 is MDHEN and CDR2 is SYDVKM in the germline V gene. In DNA, the CDR3 is TGTGCCAGCAGTCCTGGACTAGCGGGAGACCTCGAGCAGTACTTC. It translates to CASSPGLAGDLEQYF.

This clonotype was observed many times. The chain couples TRBV29-1 to TRBJ1-5; 7 nucleotides agree with TRBD1. With V trimmed by 4 bases and J by 0 bases, 9 bases remained unmatched. The germline CDR1 and CDR2 sequences are SQVTM and ANQGSEA. CDR3 length: 16 residues. The CDR3 coding sequence is TGCAGCGTTGCGGAAAGGACAGGTGATAGCAATCAGCCCCAGCATTTT. Amino acid sequence: CSVAERTGDSNQPQHF.

The chain joins TRBV5-1 to TRBJ2-4; a possible D gene is TRBD1 (6 bases). With 4 bases removed from V and 4 bases from J, the gap between germline ends came to 12 bases. CDR1 is SGHRS, CDR2 YFSETQ, per germline. The CDR3 totals 14 residues. CDR3 nucleotides: TGCGCCAGCAGCCAACAGGGTGTGAAAAACATTCAGTACTTC. Its protein product is CASSQQGVKNIQYF.

The chain carries TRBV6-1 and TRBJ2-4; a weak D match, TRBD2 (7 bases). Germline V gene data show CDR1 as MNHNS and CDR2 as SASEGT. This CDR3 has 14 amino acids. V was cut by 8 bases and J by 2 bases, with 13 bases left in between. The CDR3 loop is CASDEGGTKNIQYF. Here the CDR3 DNA reads TGTGCCAGCGACGAGGGGGGGACCAAAAACATTCAGTACTTC.

This clonotype occurred many times. The gene calls are TRBV20-1 and TRBJ2-7; possible D gene TRBD1, 5 bases. V was trimmed by 0 bases and J by 3 bases, leaving 12 bases between them. This CDR3 comprises 14 residues. Looked up from germline, CDR1 is DFQATT and CDR2 is SNEGSKA (reference sequence). CDR3 nucleotides: TGCAGTGCTAGAGATACCAGGGTAGTCTACGAGCAGTACTTC. It is translated as CSARDTRVVYEQYF.

The chain couples TRBV6-5 to TRBJ1-5; the match to TRBD1 covers 7 bases. V lost 6 bases, J lost 3 bases, and 11 bases stayed unmatched. The CDR3 spans 16 residues. Germline V lookup: CDR1 MNHEY, CDR2 SVGAGI. The CDR3 reads CASRYLQGGDNQPQHF. The CDR3 DNA is TGTGCCAGCAGGTACCTGCAGGGGGGAGACAATCAGCCCCAGCATTTT.